These 11 T cell receptor beta chains share one sample of origin, sequenced in a study of CD8+ T cells in alopecia areata. RNA was isolated and reverse transcribed to cDNA, the sequencing template. Sequenced by immunoSEQ multiplex PCR; TCRdb stores in-frame clones only, minus some. Of 150,000 to 200,000 clones listed, roughly 70% are singletons. The specimen was CD8+ T cells sorted from blood, collected at week 0. The receptors derive from a human donor with alopecia areata.

This chain connects TRBV2 to TRBJ2-3; D is perhaps TRBD1 or TRBD2 (5 bases each). The germline gives CDR1 SNHLY, CDR2 FYNNEI. The CDR3 runs 14 residues. Trimming shortened V by 7 bases and J by 2 bases, and 13 bases separated the two germline ends. Written as DNA, the CDR3 is TGTGCCAGCATGGGGACCAGCTCCACAGATACGCAGTATTTT. As protein: CASMGTSSTDTQYF. The whole variable domain, filled in from reference TRBV2 and TRBJ2-3, reads EPEVTQTPSHQVTQMGQEVILRCVPISNHLYFYWYRQILGQKVEFLVSFYNNEISEKSEIFDDQFSVERPDGSNFTLKIRSTKLEDSAMYFCASMGTSSTDTQYFGPGTRLTVL.

This clone came up a few times. This chain uses TRBV29-1 with TRBJ1-2; D perhaps matches TRBD1 (6 bases). Germline loops: CDR1 SQVTM, CDR2 ANQGSEA. The CDR3 runs to 15 residues. V was shortened by 6 bases and J by 0 bases, with 17 bases between the two germline ends. CDR3 DNA: TGCAGCGTACTAATAAAGGGGGACCCTAACTATGGCTACACCTTC. It codes for CSVLIKGDPNYGYTF.

The chain couples TRBV9 to TRBJ2-5, with 12 bases matching TRBD2. The J call may be in error: the DNA end matches TRBJ2-7 better. The CDR3 totals 18 residues. Germline V gives CDR1 SGDLS, CDR2 YYNGEE. In DNA, the CDR3 is TGTGCCAGCAGCGTAGACCCTCTAGCGGGGGGGCCTGGGTACGAGCAGTACTTC. This codes for CASSVDPLAGGPGYEQYF.

The genes are TRBV5-1 and TRBJ2-5; D ambiguous. The CDR3 is 12 amino acids. CDR1 SGHRS and CDR2 YFSETQ come from the germline V gene. V was clipped by 0 bases and J by 5 bases, with 5 bases between them. The CDR3 coding sequence is TGCGCCAGCAGCTTGGACGGGGAGACCCAGTACTTC. Translation gives CASSLDGETQYF.

The chain is built from TRBV4-1 and TRBJ2-1; 11 bases map to TRBD2. Looked up from germline, CDR1 is MGHRA and CDR2 is YSYEKL. The CDR3 runs 15 residues. V was pared by 5 bases and J by 7 bases, with 7 bases of the junction left unmatched. The CDR3 sequence: CASSFLAGGLNEQFF. CDR3 coding DNA: TGCGCCAGCAGCTTCCTAGCGGGGGGCCTAAATGAGCAGTTCTTC.

This clone came up a few times. The chain employs TRBV29-1 and TRBJ1-4; 8 nucleotides line up with TRBD1. The CDR3 has 15 amino acids. V gave up 4 bases and J gave up 5 bases; unmatched junction bases: 9. Germline-derived CDR1 and CDR2 are SQVTM and ANQGSEA. CDR3: CSVGSPGQANEKLFF. The CDR3 nucleotides are TGCAGCGTTGGTTCCCCGGGACAGGCGAATGAAAAACTGTTTTTT.

V usage is TRBV7-8 and J usage is TRBJ1-5; D is perhaps TRBD1 (5 bases). Trimming left V 8 bases short and J 7 bases short, with 15 bases between. Germline lookup yields CDR1 SGHVS and CDR2 FQNEAQ. The CDR3 contains 13 residues. The CDR3 nucleotides are TGTGCCAGCTCGGATGGGGCAGGGCAGCCCCAGCATTTT. Its protein is CASSDGAGQPQHF.

This clone was seen only once. The chain couples TRBV4-1 to TRBJ2-3, with 7 nucleotides matching TRBD1. Looked up from germline, CDR1 is MGHRA and CDR2 is YSYEKL. The CDR3 extends over 16 amino acids. The ends lost 4 bases at V and 0 bases at J; junction bases unmatched: 7. This chain's CDR3 is CASSLRQGPSTDTQYF. The DNA of the CDR3 is TGCGCCAGCAGCCTAAGACAGGGCCCCAGCACAGATACGCAGTATTTT.

The chain links TRBV6-5 to TRBJ1-1, with D hard to call. The CDR3 loop spans 12 amino acids. From germline, CDR1 is MNHEY and CDR2 SVGAGI. Trimming shortened V by 6 bases and J by 7 bases, and 12 bases separated the two germline ends. This CDR3 is CASSPGGLEAFF. The CDR3 DNA sequence: TGTGCCAGCAGCCCCGGCGGTCTTGAAGCTTTCTTT.

This chain uses TRBV29-1 with TRBJ2-1, with a tentative D call TRBD2 (6 bases). The CDR3 covers 15 residues. V dropped 3 bases and J dropped 2 bases, with 14 bases sitting between them. Germline CDR1 SQVTM, CDR2 ANQGSEA. The CDR3 protein is CSVEGGGLPYNEQFF. CDR3 nucleotides: TGCAGCGTTGAGGGAGGTGGTCTCCCCTACAATGAGCAGTTCTTC.

The chain combines TRBV7-9 with TRBJ2-7, with 7 nucleotides matching TRBD1. CDR3 size: 14 residues. V shed 5 bases and J 3 bases; nucleotides not matched to a gene: 7. CDR1 and CDR2 (germline): SEHNR, FQNEAQ (reference sequence). The CDR3 bases are TGTGCCAGCAGCCCGCCGGACAGGCTCTACGAGCAGTACTTC. It translates to CASSPPDRLYEQYF.